Each of the 26 T cell receptor beta chains below was sequenced from the same sample in a study of blood T cell repertoires in COVID-19. The data were produced by immunoSEQ multiplex PCR, yet TCRdb's version contains in-frame clones alone and is incomplete. This table holds 90,000 to 120,000 clones, over 60% found once. Sequenced sample: peripheral blood. The source is a man in his 70s with acute or convalescent COVID-19.

The chain carries TRBV20-1 and TRBJ1-4; D gene ambiguous. The germline CDR1 and CDR2 sequences are DFQATT and SNEGSKA (reference sequence). Deletions cut 3 bases from V and 5 bases from J, with 10 bases between. The CDR3 length is 13 residues. The CDR3 here is CSASLGWNEKLFF. The CDR3 coding sequence is TGCAGTGCTAGTCTGGGCTGGAATGAAAAACTGTTTTTT.

V usage is TRBV7-9 and J usage is TRBJ1-2; 7 nucleotides match TRBD1. The CDR3 extends over 15 amino acids. Germline loops: CDR1 SEHNR, CDR2 FQNEAQ (reference sequence). J lost 7 bases, V lost 0 bases, and 8 bases had no gene match. CDR3 sequence reads: CASSLALQTGVGYTF. Here the CDR3 DNA reads TGTGCCAGCAGCTTAGCGCTTCAAACAGGGGTTGGCTACACCTTC.

J is TRBJ1-4 and V is TRBV5-4, with 7 bases identical to TRBD1. The germline V gene encodes CDR1 SGHNT and CDR2 YYREEE (reference sequence). The CDR3 spans 13 residues. Trimming removed 5 bases from V and 6 bases from J; junction bases left unmatched: 4. In nucleotides, the CDR3 is TGTGCCAGCAGTTTAACAGGGGATGAAAAACTGTTTTTT. This translates into CASSLTGDEKLFF.

Comments on this clone: Other DNA sequences from this sample encode an identical CDR3 as well. This chain joins TRBV3-1 (or the pseudogene TRBV3-2) and TRBJ2-3, with D perhaps matching TRBD2 (6 bases). This CDR3 has 14 residues. V lost 1 base and J 1 base, leaving 6 bases between the germline ends. In germline, CDR1 is LGHDT, CDR2 YNNKEL (reference sequence). The CDR3 coding sequence is TGTGCCAGCAGCCAAGGGGGGGGCACAGATACGCAGTATTTT. Translated: CASSQGGGTDTQYF.

Comment on this clone: The sample carries other DNA sequences with the same CDR3. The chain couples TRBV27 to TRBJ2-7, with D possibly TRBD1 on 6 matching bases. The ends were cut back, 3 bases at V and 2 bases at J, with 11 bases in the middle. The CDR3 extends over 14 amino acids. Germline CDR1 reads MNHEY; CDR2 reads SMNVEV (reference sequence). In nucleotides, the CDR3 is TGTGCCAGCAGTTTGGGTCAGGGGCCCTACGAGCAGTACTTC. The encoded protein is CASSLGQGPYEQYF.

This chain connects TRBV5-6 to TRBJ1-2; 7 bases fit TRBD1. Looked up from germline, CDR1 is SGHDT and CDR2 is YYEEEE. The junction had 11 bases not matched to a gene; V was cut back by 2 bases and J by 4 bases. This CDR3 comprises 16 residues. The CDR3 nucleotides read TGTGCCAGCAGCTTCCCTCCGTGGGGACAGTCCTATGGCTACACCTTC. This translates into CASSFPPWGQSYGYTF.

In nucleotides, the CDR3 is TGTGCCAGCAGCTCGGACAGAAACTACGAGCAGTACTTC. Translated: CASSSDRNYEQYF. The chain couples TRBV5-5 to TRBJ2-7, with D tentatively TRBD1 (6 bases). From germline, CDR1 is SGHKS and CDR2 YYEKEE (reference sequence). V lost 3 bases to trimming and J lost 3 bases, with 10 bases between them. The CDR3 totals 13 residues.

The chain couples TRBV19 to TRBJ2-1; possible D gene TRBD2, 5 bases. The CDR3 runs to 16 residues. The ends were cut back, 4 bases at V and 3 bases at J, with 16 bases in the middle. Germline loops: CDR1 LNHDA, CDR2 SQIVND (reference sequence). The CDR3 spells CASSNIGGWVYNEQFF. Here the CDR3 DNA reads TGTGCCAGTAGTAACATAGGCGGGTGGGTCTACAATGAGCAGTTCTTC.

The gene calls are TRBV5-1 and TRBJ2-2, with TRBD1 matching over 9 bases. CDR3 length: 16 residues. The V gene's germline CDR1 is SGHRS and CDR2 YFSETQ. V was pared by 5 bases and J by 1 base, with 6 bases of the junction left unmatched. In DNA, the CDR3 is TGCGCCAGCAGGCCACCGGGACAGGGGAACACCGGGGAGCTGTTTTTT. Protein sequence: CASRPPGQGNTGELFF.

V is TRBV19 and J is TRBJ2-3; 13 bases are shared with TRBD2. CDR1 is LNHDA and CDR2 is SQIVND in the germline V gene (reference sequence). The V gene end was trimmed by 5 bases and the J gene end by 0 bases; junction bases not matched to a gene: 2. This CDR3 has 16 residues. The CDR3 DNA reads as TGTGCCAGTAGTGGGACTAGCGGGGTTAGCACAGATACGCAGTATTTT. This codes for CASSGTSGVSTDTQYF.

The chain is built from TRBV5-1 and TRBJ2-2, with TRBD1 identical over 7 bases. Trimming cost V 6 bases and J 0 bases; bases outside gene matches: 2. Germline assignment: CDR1 SGHRS and CDR2 YFSETQ. This CDR3 has 14 amino acids. This CDR3 reads CASKGAPNTGELFF. The DNA of the CDR3 is TGCGCCAGCAAGGGGGCCCCGAACACCGGGGAGCTGTTTTTT. Looking up the rest from reference TRBV5-1 and TRBJ2-2 gives the full variable domain: KAGVTQTPRYLIKTRGQQVTLSCSPISGHRSVSWYQQTPGQGLQFLFEYFSETQRNKGNFPGRFSGRQFSNSRSEMNVSTLELGDSALYLCASKGAPNTGELFFGEGSRLTVL.

Written as DNA, the CDR3 is TGTGCCAGCTGGGACAGGCCCTCTGGAAACACCATATATTTT. Translated: CASWDRPSGNTIYF. The chain recombines TRBV6-5 with TRBJ1-3; 8 nucleotides match TRBD1. CDR1 and CDR2 (germline): MNHEY, SVGAGI. The trim removed 8 bases at V and 0 bases at J, leaving 3 bases unmatched. The CDR3 loop spans 14 amino acids.

V is TRBV5-1 and J is TRBJ2-5; 11 positions agree with TRBD2. V was pared by 3 bases and J by 3 bases, with 4 bases of the junction left unmatched. CDR1 is SGHRS and CDR2 is YFSETQ in the germline V gene. CDR3 length: 15 amino acids. The CDR3 coding sequence is TGCGCCAGCAGCTCCGGGACTAGCGGAGAAGAGACCCAGTACTTC. It translates to CASSSGTSGEETQYF.

This clone was counted only a few times. The chain recombines TRBV7-2 with TRBJ2-3; D unclear. The CDR3 totals 15 residues. V was cut by 3 bases and J by 6 bases, with 16 bases left in between. Germline V gene lookup returns CDR1 SGHTA and CDR2 FQGNSA. DNA of the CDR3: TGTGCCAGCAGCTTTAGCCCTCCTCCTGGGGATACGCAGTATTTT. This sequence encodes CASSFSPPPGDTQYF.

The CDR3 region is CASSRDRVGEQYF. The CDR3 DNA follows: TGTGCCAGCAGTCGGGACAGGGTTGGCGAGCAGTACTTC. V gene TRBV7-8 combines with J gene TRBJ2-7; 9 bases align to TRBD1. Germline loops: CDR1 SGHVS, CDR2 FQNEAQ. After removal of 6 bases from V and 6 bases from J, the junction contained 6 bases not matched to a gene. The CDR3 spans 13 residues.

V usage is TRBV5-1 and J usage is TRBJ1-1, with D perhaps matching TRBD1 (6 bases). Germline V gives CDR1 SGHRS, CDR2 YFSETQ. V lost 1 base, J lost 5 bases, and 12 bases lay in between. The CDR3 spans 14 residues. The CDR3 region is CASSLRAGDTEAFF. DNA for the CDR3: TGCGCCAGCAGCTTGAGGGCAGGGGATACTGAAGCTTTCTTT.

The chain uses TRBV2 and TRBJ2-2, with 9 bases aligning to TRBD2. V lost 6 bases and J lost 6; bases outside the gene matches: 11. The CDR3 spans 16 residues. Looked up from germline, CDR1 is SNHLY and CDR2 is FYNNEI. The DNA of the CDR3 is TGTGCCAGCAGCTCTACTCGCGGGGGGGCGGCCGGGGAGCTGTTTTTT. Translation: CASSSTRGGAAGELFF.

The rearrangement uses TRBV5-1 and TRBJ1-5, with D possibly being TRBD1 (5 bases). Germline CDR1 is SGHRS and CDR2 is YFSETQ. V lost 0 bases, J lost 7 bases, and 11 bases lay in between. This CDR3 contains 14 residues. In DNA form, the CDR3 reads TGCGCCAGCAGCTTGGATTTAGGGGCCCAGCCCCAGCATTTT. Its protein is CASSLDLGAQPQHF.

The rearrangement joins TRBV11-3 to TRBJ1-1; D uncertain. The germline V and J ends were trimmed by 2 bases and 0 bases, with 7 bases remaining between them. CDR1 is SGHNT, CDR2 YENEEA, per germline. The CDR3 contains 14 residues. The CDR3 nucleotides are TGTGCCAGCAGCTTATCCGGGGTGAACACTGAAGCTTTCTTT. As protein: CASSLSGVNTEAFF.

This chain joins TRBV6-5 and TRBJ1-6, with 7 bases aligning to TRBD1. Germline lookup yields CDR1 MNHEY and CDR2 SVGAGI. The CDR3 covers 14 residues. V lost 11 bases, J lost 0 bases, and 4 bases stayed unmatched. CDR3 nucleotide sequence: TGTGCCGGACAGGTCGGCTCCTATAATTCACCCCTCCACTTT. Encoded protein: CAGQVGSYNSPLHF.

This clone was picked up one time. The genes are TRBV19 and TRBJ2-3, with 9 nucleotides matching TRBD2. The CDR3 runs to 13 residues. The germline V gene encodes CDR1 LNHDA and CDR2 SQIVND (reference sequence). The junction had 4 bases not matched to a gene; V was cut back by 9 bases and J by 3 bases. The CDR3 region is CASAGGRTDTQYF. Here the CDR3 DNA reads TGTGCCAGCGCGGGGGGGCGGACAGATACGCAGTATTTT. The whole variable domain, remainder taken from reference TRBV19 and TRBJ2-3, is DGGITQSPKYLFRKEGQNVTLSCEQNLNHDAMYWYRQDPGQGLRLIYYSQIVNDFQKGDIAEGYSVSREKKESFPLTVTSAQKNPTAFYLCASAGGRTDTQYFGPGTRLTVL.

The chain carries TRBV6-5 and TRBJ1-5; D may be TRBD1 (5 bases). Germline V gives CDR1 MNHEY, CDR2 SVGAGI. Trimming took off 6 bases at V and 9 bases at J, with 21 bases between the two ends. CDR3 length: 15 amino acids. CDR3 in amino acids: CASRPGRVDRPPQHF. The DNA of the CDR3 is TGTGCCAGCAGGCCTGGCAGGGTGGATCGTCCGCCCCAGCATTTT.

The chain recombines TRBV4-1 with TRBJ2-7, with TRBD1 matching 7 bases. In germline, CDR1 is MGHRA, CDR2 YSYEKL. Trimming cost V 0 bases and J 9 bases; bases outside gene matches: 14. The CDR3 covers 16 residues. CDR3 loop: CASSQDPGTAYAGQYF. CDR3 nucleotides: TGCGCCAGCAGCCAAGATCCCGGGACAGCCTACGCAGGGCAGTACTTC.

This chain links TRBV6-5 with TRBJ2-7, with 7 bases aligning to TRBD2. In germline, CDR1 is MNHEY, CDR2 SVGAGI. With 1 base clipped from V and 4 bases from J, the junction kept 1 base outside the gene matches. CDR3 length: 13 amino acids. The CDR3 protein is CASSYFSGYEQYF. CDR3 sequence (DNA): TGTGCCAGCAGTTACTTTAGCGGGTACGAGCAGTACTTC.

The V and J genes are TRBV20-1 and TRBJ2-7, with D hard to call. Between the trimmed V and J ends, which lost 6 bases and 2 bases, there was a span of 8 bases. The CDR3 covers 11 residues. Germline V gives CDR1 DFQATT, CDR2 SNEGSKA (reference sequence). The CDR3 DNA is TGCAGTGCCCCAGACACCTACGAGCAGTACTTC. This sequence encodes CSAPDTYEQYF.

This chain connects TRBV7-8 to TRBJ2-1; 7 nucleotides line up with TRBD2. This CDR3 comprises 17 residues. V dropped 5 bases and J dropped 4; count of bases not matched to a gene: 14. Germline CDR1 and CDR2: SGHVS and FQNEAQ. CDR3 DNA sequence: TGTGCCAGCAGCCCTCGGCCGCAGGGAGGGTTGTACAATGAGCAGTTCTTC. Its protein is CASSPRPQGGLYNEQFF.